A selection of T cell receptor beta chains follows, all from one sample in a study of a mutant IDH1 vaccine in newly diagnosed glioma. Generated by immunoSEQ multiplex PCR, the TCRdb table keeps only in-frame clones and is missing some. The sample holds approximately 60,000 clones, roughly nine tenths seen once. Their specific antigens are unknown. The sequences come from PBMCs, collected from a glioma patient whose treatment included an IDH1 peptide vaccine. All receptors come from a man aged 40-49 years with glioma. CDR3s include the opening cysteine and the closing phenylalanine or tryptophan. A D gene is named only where the DNA matches it firmly. Not every row has a clone size; where given, it reads once, few, many or a size class.

V gene	J gene	clone size	D gene	CDR3 DNA	CDR3 protein
TRBV4-3	TRBJ2-5	NA	NA	TGCGCCAGCAGCCAAAGGGTTGGGCAAGAGACCCAGTACTTC	CASSQRVGQETQYF
TRBV7-7	TRBJ2-7	NA	NA	TGTGCTAGCAGCCATTCACCGGGTAGCGAGCAGTACTTC	CASSHSPGSEQYF
TRBV5-6	TRBJ2-2	NA	NA	TGTGCCAGCAGCTCTCCCACTGGGGACGGGGAGCTGTTTTTT	CASSSPTGDGELFF
TRBV14	TRBJ2-5	once	NA	TGTGCCAGCAGCCAAAAGCCAGGGCTTTTCCTGCGGGAGACCCAGTACTTC	CASSQKPGLFLRETQYF
TRBV11-3	TRBJ1-1	NA	NA	TGTGCCAGCAGTTCTCGTGGGTGGACTGAAGCTTTCTTT	CASSSRGWTEAFF
TRBV5-1	TRBJ2-7	few	NA	TGCGCCAGCAGCCTGCCGGGCGGCGACGAGCAGTACTTC	CASSLPGGDEQYF
TRBV30	TRBJ2-1	NA	TRBD2	TGTGCCTGGAGCCTATCCGGGACTAGCGGGAGGAGCTCCTACAATGAGCAGTTCTTC	CAWSLSGTSGRSSYNEQFF
TRBV2	TRBJ2-3	NA	NA	TGTGCCAGCAGTAAAGGCTACCGGGGCACAGATACGCAGTATTTT	CASSKGYRGTDTQYF
TRBV6-5	TRBJ2-5	few	NA	TGTGCCAGCAGCTACGGGGGCGTCGGGGAGACCCAGTACTTC	CASSYGGVGETQYF
TRBV2	TRBJ1-2	many	NA	TGTGCCAGCAGTGCAGACAGGAACTATGGCTACACCTTC	CASSADRNYGYTF
TRBV9	TRBJ1-1	NA	NA	TGTGCCAGCAGCGTAGTCCCCCAAACGGACACTGAAGCTTTCTTT	CASSVVPQTDTEAFF
TRBV5-1	TRBJ1-2	once	TRBD1	TGCGCCAGCAGCGTGACAGGGGAAAGGGAACGCGGCTACACCTTC	CASSVTGERERGYTF
TRBV20-1	TRBJ2-5	NA	NA	TGCAGTGGGATATTTCAAGGGACCCAGTACTTC	CSGIFQGTQYF
TRBV10-3	TRBJ2-7	NA	NA	TGTGCCATCAGCGGGACTGGTTCCTACGAGCAGTACTTC	CAISGTGSYEQYF
TRBV5-1	TRBJ2-1	NA	NA	TGCGCCAGCAGCCCTACTATGGGTAGCAATGAGCAGTTCTTC	CASSPTMGSNEQFF
TRBV5-1	TRBJ1-2	NA	NA	TGCGCCAGCAGCTTGGGCGGGTACGGCTACACCTTC	CASSLGGYGYTF
TRBV27	TRBJ2-3	NA	NA	TGTGCCAGCAGTCCTCATAAGGGCACAGATACGCAGTATTTT	CASSPHKGTDTQYF
TRBV7-9	TRBJ2-7	NA	NA	TGTGCCAGCAGCTTTAAACACTCCTACGAGCAGTACTTC	CASSFKHSYEQYF
TRBV20-1	TRBJ1-2	NA	NA	TGCAGGACAGAGGGTTACTATGGCTACACCTTC	CRTEGYYGYTF
TRBV7-3	TRBJ2-2	NA	NA	TGTGCCAGCAGCCCCCTTGGGGACACCGGGGAGCTGTTTTTT	CASSPLGDTGELFF
TRBV7-2	TRBJ2-3	NA	NA	TGTGCCAGCAGTCGAAAATTCAGCACAGATACGCAGTATTTT	CASSRKFSTDTQYF
TRBV2	TRBJ2-4	NA	NA	TGTGCCAGCGCGTGGGAGACGGCCCTAGCCAAAAACATTCAGTACTTC	CASAWETALAKNIQYF
TRBV7-8	TRBJ1-2	NA	TRBD1	TGTGCCAGCAGCTCGGACAGGTCATATGGCTACACCTTC	CASSSDRSYGYTF
TRBV19	TRBJ2-7	NA	TRBD2	TGTGCCAGTAGTATAGGGGCGGGAGAAGGAAGGTACGAGCAGTACTTC	CASSIGAGEGRYEQYF
TRBV4-3	TRBJ2-5	NA	NA	TGCGCCAGGATACCCAGGGGAGTGGAACAAGAGACCCAGTACTTC	CARIPRGVEQETQYF
TRBV15	TRBJ1-1	NA	NA	TGTGCCACCAGCAGAGATCACTCGGGCGGAAGGGCTCTCTTT	CATSRDHSGGRALF
TRBV28	TRBJ2-5	NA	NA	TGTGCCAGCAGTTTATTAGGGGGGAGGGGAGAGACCCAGTACTTC	CASSLLGGRGETQYF
TRBV6-6	TRBJ2-5	NA	NA	TGTGCCAGCAGTTACCCACCGGCAGAGACCCAGTACTTC	CASSYPPAETQYF
TRBV7-2	TRBJ2-1	NA	NA	TGTGCCAGCCCCGGTGGAGTTTATGAGCAGTTCTTC	CASPGGVYEQFF
TRBV7-9	TRBJ2-7	NA	TRBD1	TGTGCCAGCAGCCGAGACAGGGGGGGGCAGTACTTC	CASSRDRGGQYF
TRBV15	TRBJ1-2	few	NA	TGTGCCACCAGCAGAGTTGGAAGGTCCTATGGCTACACCTTC	CATSRVGRSYGYTF